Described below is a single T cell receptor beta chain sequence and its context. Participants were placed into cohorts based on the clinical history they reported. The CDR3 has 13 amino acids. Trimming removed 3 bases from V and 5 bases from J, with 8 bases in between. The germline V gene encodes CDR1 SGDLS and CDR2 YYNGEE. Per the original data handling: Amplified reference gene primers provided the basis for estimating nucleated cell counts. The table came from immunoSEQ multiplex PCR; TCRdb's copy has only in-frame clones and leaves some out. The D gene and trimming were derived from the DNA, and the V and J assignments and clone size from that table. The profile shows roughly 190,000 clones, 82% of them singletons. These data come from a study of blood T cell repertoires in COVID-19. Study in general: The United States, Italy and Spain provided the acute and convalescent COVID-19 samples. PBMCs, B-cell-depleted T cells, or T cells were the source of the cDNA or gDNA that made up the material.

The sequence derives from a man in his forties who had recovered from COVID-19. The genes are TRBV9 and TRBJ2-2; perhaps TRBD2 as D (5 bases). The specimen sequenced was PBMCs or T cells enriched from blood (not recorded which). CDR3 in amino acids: CASSARETGELFF. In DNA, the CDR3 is TGTGCCAGCAGCGCCCGGGAAACCGGGGAGCTGTTTTTT.